Presented here are 24 T cell receptor beta chains from one specimen sequenced in a study of OX40 agonist ivuxolimab in advanced cancers. Clones were sequenced by immunoSEQ multiplex PCR, and TCRdb holds only the in-frame ones, with some missing. The table records about 12,000 clones, about 81% of them present only once. The input for sequencing was CD4+ or CD8+ T cells sorted from blood, taken in a trial of the OX40 agonist ivuxolimab. These TCRs come from an adult with an advanced solid tumor such as melanoma, head and neck, liver or kidney cancer.

This sequence joins TRBV29-1 and TRBJ2-7; D remains unclear. Germline V gives CDR1 SQVTM, CDR2 ANQGSEA. Trimming cost V 3 bases and J 0 bases, with 3 bases left between them. The CDR3 spans 11 residues. The CDR3 region has the DNA TGCAGCGTTGACACCTCCTACGAGCAGTACTTC. Residues: CSVDTSYEQYF.

The chain links TRBV6-6 to TRBJ2-7; D possibly matches TRBD1 or TRBD2 (5 bases each). The V gene's germline CDR1 is MNHNY and CDR2 SVGAGI (reference sequence). Trimming took off 2 bases at V and 2 bases at J, with 10 bases between the two ends. CDR3 length equals 14 residues. The CDR3 protein is CASSYRGPAYEQYF. The CDR3 nucleotides are TGTGCCAGCAGTTACAGGGGACCTGCCTACGAGCAGTACTTC.

For the CDR3, the DNA is TGTGCCAGCAGCAACACAGATACGCAGTATTTT. Protein product: CASSNTDTQYF. The chain carries TRBV5-6 and TRBJ2-3; D unresolved. The CDR3 consists of 11 residues. The germline V gene encodes CDR1 SGHDT and CDR2 YYEEEE. The ends were cut back, 4 bases at V and 2 bases at J, with 2 bases in the middle.

V usage is TRBV6-4 and J usage is TRBJ2-2; no firm D call. This CDR3 contains 12 residues. The germline CDR1 and CDR2 sequences are MRHNA and SNTAGT. Between the trimmed V and J ends, which lost 3 bases and 4 bases, there was a span of 3 bases. CDR3: CASSEGTGELFF. CDR3 in DNA: TGTGCCAGCAGTGAGGGCACCGGGGAGCTGTTTTTT.

V is TRBV11-2 and J is TRBJ2-1, with TRBD2 matching 13 bases. Germline lookup yields CDR1 SGHAT and CDR2 FQNNGV. Trimming at V came to 5 bases and at J to 9 bases, leaving 10 bases not matched to a gene. The CDR3 runs 16 residues. For the CDR3, the DNA is TGTGCCAGCAGCATAAGCGGACTAGCGGGAGTGCTTGAGCAGTTCTTC. As protein: CASSISGLAGVLEQFF.

The chain links TRBV6-5 to TRBJ2-1; TRBD2 matches at 12 bases. The CDR3 covers 15 residues. Germline CDR1 reads MNHEY; CDR2 reads SVGAGI. V gave up 6 bases and J gave up 8 bases; unmatched junction bases: 8. The DNA of the CDR3 is TGTGCCAGCAGCCCCAGGACTAGCGGGACCTATGAGCAGTTCTTC. Its translation: CASSPRTSGTYEQFF.

The chain uses TRBV5-4 and TRBJ2-3; 9 positions match TRBD2. The CDR3 length is 14 residues. V shed 0 bases, J shed 9 bases, and the junction held 5 bases outside the gene matches. CDR1 and CDR2 (germline): SGHNT, YYREEE (reference sequence). The CDR3 DNA reads as TGTGCCAGCAGCTTGGTAGCGGGGGATATGACGCAGTATTTT. Its translation is CASSLVAGDMTQYF.

V is TRBV6-6 and J is TRBJ1-4; TRBD1 matches 8 bases. This CDR3 has 15 residues. Germline-derived CDR1 and CDR2 are MNHNY and SVGAGI (reference sequence). The trim removed 0 bases at V and 8 bases at J, leaving 5 bases unmatched. The CDR3 sequence is CASSYSDRGAEKLFF. CDR3 nucleotides: TGTGCCAGCAGTTACTCCGACAGGGGTGCCGAAAAACTGTTTTTT.

This chain joins TRBV10-2 and TRBJ2-2; TRBD2 is a possible D gene (5 bases). V lost 7 bases and J lost 0, with 9 bases in between. The CDR3 is 14 amino acids. Germline V gene lookup returns CDR1 WSHSY and CDR2 SAAADI. This CDR3 is CASNPGSNTGELFF. The CDR3 region has the DNA TGCGCCAGCAACCCGGGGTCGAACACCGGGGAGCTGTTTTTT.

V and J are TRBV27 and TRBJ2-7, with 9 nucleotides matching TRBD2. The germline V gene encodes CDR1 MNHEY and CDR2 SMNVEV (reference sequence). The CDR3 runs to 13 residues. J lost 6 bases, V lost 2 bases, and 2 bases had no gene match. The CDR3 reads CASSLAGGVEQYF. DNA of the CDR3: TGTGCCAGCAGTTTAGCGGGAGGGGTCGAGCAGTACTTC.

V is TRBV6-6 and J is TRBJ2-1, with 10 nucleotides matching TRBD2. Germline CDR1 reads MNHNY; CDR2 reads SVGAGI (reference sequence). After removal of 2 bases from V and 8 bases from J, the junction contained 6 bases not matched to a gene. The CDR3 totals 15 residues. CDR3 amino acids: CASSYASGSKDEQFF. The DNA for the CDR3 is TGTGCCAGCAGTTACGCTAGCGGGAGTAAGGATGAGCAGTTCTTC.

Regarding this clone: One junction end disagrees with the germline gene, perhaps due to a read error. The CDR3 is CASSLVGGPSGNTIYF. For the CDR3, the DNA is TGTGCTAGCAGCTTAGTAGGGGGACCGTCTGGAAACACCATATATTTT. The rearrangement uses TRBV7-7 and TRBJ1-3, with TRBD1 as a possible D gene (6 bases). This CDR3 has 16 amino acids. The V gene's germline CDR1 is SSHAT and CDR2 FNYEAQ (reference sequence).

This clone was counted only a few times. At the DNA level, this CDR3 is encoded by other sequences in the same sample as well. The chain carries TRBV28 and TRBJ1-5, with a possible D match to TRBD1 (5 bases). The CDR3 spans 15 residues. Germline lookup yields CDR1 MDHEN and CDR2 SYDVKM. The V end was cut by 3 bases, the J end by 7 bases, with 16 bases between. CDR3 in amino acids: CASSLGQGFRQPQHF. The DNA of the CDR3 is TGTGCCAGCAGTTTGGGGCAGGGCTTTCGGCAGCCCCAGCATTTT.

In its sample, this clone was seen once. The J gene is TRBJ2-1, the V gene TRBV4-3; 8 positions agree with TRBD2. With 4 bases clipped from V and 4 bases from J, the junction kept 3 bases outside the gene matches. Germline assignment: CDR1 LGHNA and CDR2 YSLEER. The CDR3 has 14 amino acids. Here the CDR3 DNA reads TGCGCCAGCAGCCCGGGAGGGGGATACAATGAGCAGTTCTTC. It yields the protein CASSPGGGYNEQFF.

The J gene is TRBJ2-1, the V gene TRBV5-4, with 9 nucleotides matching TRBD2. CDR3 length equals 12 residues. V lost 6 bases, J lost 6 bases, and 1 base stayed unmatched. Germline CDR1 and CDR2: SGHNT and YYREEE (reference sequence). CDR3 region: CASNSGSNEQFF. In nucleotides, the CDR3 is TGTGCCAGCAATAGCGGGAGCAATGAGCAGTTCTTC.

The rearrangement uses TRBV6-6 and TRBJ1-1; D is undetermined. CDR3 length: 13 residues. V was clipped by 5 bases and J by 1 base, with 8 bases between them. Per germline, CDR1 MNHNY and CDR2 SVGAGI (reference sequence). The CDR3 is CASSLSRNTEAFF. The CDR3 DNA reads as TGTGCCAGCAGTCTCTCGCGGAACACTGAAGCTTTCTTT.

The genes are TRBV7-9 and TRBJ2-7, with TRBD1 matching 11 bases. The CDR3 loop spans 15 amino acids. Trimming cost V 5 bases and J 4 bases; bases outside gene matches: 7. Per the germline V gene, CDR1 is SEHNR and CDR2 is FQNEAQ (reference sequence). The CDR3 nucleotides are TGTGCCAGCAGCCAAGCTGGGACAGGGGGTTACGAGCAGTACTTC. Its translation: CASSQAGTGGYEQYF.

This chain joins TRBV10-3 and TRBJ2-7; D call uncertain. V was cut by 1 base and J by 2 bases, with 9 bases left in between. The CDR3 extends over 14 amino acids. In germline, CDR1 is ENHRY, CDR2 SYGVKD. This CDR3 reads CAISELPDPYEQYF. In DNA, the CDR3 is TGTGCCATCAGTGAGTTGCCCGACCCCTACGAGCAGTACTTC.

The V call is TRBV4-1, the J call TRBJ1-4, with 8 bases identical to TRBD1. J was trimmed by 8 bases and V by 4 bases; bases with no gene match: 3. Looked up from germline, CDR1 is MGHRA and CDR2 is YSYEKL. The CDR3 loop spans 13 amino acids. The CDR3 DNA reads TGCGCCAGCAGCCGAGGGACAGGCGAAAAACTGTTTTTT. Protein: CASSRGTGEKLFF.

A remark on this clone: One junction end does not reproduce the germline sequence, and a read error may be involved. The V and J genes are TRBV9 and TRBJ1-4, with 7 bases identical to TRBD1. The germline V gene encodes CDR1 SGDLS and CDR2 YYNGEE. The CDR3 consists of 14 residues. The CDR3 DNA reads as TGTGCCAGCAGCGGACAGGGCTCTAAGGAAAAACTGTTTTTT. Translated: CASSGQGSKEKLFF.

The rearrangement links TRBV7-9 to TRBJ1-5; weak D call: TRBD1 (5 bases). Trimming stripped 5 bases from V and 0 bases from J, with 5 bases between. Germline-derived CDR1 and CDR2 are SEHNR and FQNEAQ (reference sequence). This CDR3 spans 13 amino acids. CDR3 in amino acids: CASSRGSNQPQHF. The CDR3 region has the DNA TGTGCCAGCAGCAGGGGTAGCAATCAGCCCCAGCATTTT.

The chain has TRBV19 and TRBJ2-5; unclear D gene. The J call may be faulty, since TRBJ2-7 better matches the DNA end. Germline V CDR1 and CDR2: LNHDA, SQIVND (reference sequence). The CDR3 contains 13 residues. The CDR3 bases are TGTGCCAGTAGTATACAGACTTCCTACGAGCAGTACTTC. Protein product: CASSIQTSYEQYF.

The V gene is TRBV11-2, the J gene TRBJ2-1, with D unclear. Germline V gene lookup returns CDR1 SGHAT and CDR2 FQNNGV. This CDR3 has 11 residues. V was pared by 11 bases and J by 6 bases, with 11 bases between. Here the CDR3 reads CAWGLANEQFF. As DNA, the CDR3 is TGTGCCTGGGGATTAGCCAATGAGCAGTTCTTC.

The chain uses TRBV19 and TRBJ1-5; D is unresolved. Germline assignment: CDR1 LNHDA and CDR2 SQIVND (reference sequence). The CDR3 length is 15 residues. The ends were cut back, 5 bases at V and 7 bases at J, with 18 bases in the middle. CDR3 in amino acids: CASSEDAYEVQPQHF. The CDR3, as DNA: TGTGCCAGTAGTGAGGACGCATATGAAGTGCAGCCCCAGCATTTT.